This T cell receptor (beta chain) stems from a study of cytotoxic CD8 clonotypes in ibrutinib-treated CLL. Across the whole study: With a range of 6 to 36, the median treatment time before response samples were taken was about twelve months. General observations from the study: Few clonotypes were public, and these shrank or held steady under treatment.

The CDR3 extends over 14 amino acids. Trimming at V came to 2 bases and at J to 3 bases, leaving 2 bases not matched to a gene. Germline assignment: CDR1 KGHSH and CDR2 LQKENI. Worth noting for this clone: Its specificity is unknown.

Assay used: immunoSEQ multiplex PCR; TCRdb lists only in-frame clones, some missing. Found here are roughly 300,000 clones, roughly 76% of them singletons; the top ten hold about 5%. The receptor comes from a human donor with chronic lymphocytic leukemia. The chain recombines TRBV18 with TRBJ1-2; 8 bases agree with TRBD1. Source: PBMCs, taken at disease progression, from a patient treated with ibrutinib. The CDR3 DNA reads as TGTGCCAGCTCACCAAGGACAGGGCACTATGGCTACACCTTC. This codes for CASSPRTGHYGYTF. Full variable domain (outside the CDR3, taken from reference TRBV18 and TRBJ1-2): NAGVMQNPRHLVRRRGQEARLRCSPMKGHSHVYWYRQLPEEGLKFMVYLQKENIIDESGMPKERFSAEFPKEGPSILRIQQVVRGDSAAYFCASSPRTGHYGYTFGSGTRLTVV.